The 24 T cell receptor beta chains in this list originate from one sample, sequenced in a study of T-cell reconstitution after alpha-beta-depleted transplantation in children. It was with unique molecular identifiers that the TCRbeta library was prepared. TCRdb reanalysed the PCR reads using MiXCR and keeps one entry per CDR3 protein. The data show under 75,000 distinct CDR3 sequences, with about a tenth seen just once and around 13% held by the top ten. Sequencing used PBMCs, obtained before TCRalphabeta/CD19-depleted stem cell transplant. The receptor set was obtained from a boy younger than 18 with acute myeloid leukemia, due to receive a stem cell transplant.

There are many counts of this clonotype. The chain combines TRBV6-5 with TRBJ2-1; 13 bases agree with TRBD2. The J segment lost 4 bases and the V segment lost 5 bases, leaving 5 bases of the junction unmatched. The germline CDR1 and CDR2 sequences are MNHEY and SVGAGI. The CDR3 covers 16 residues. In nucleotides, the CDR3 is TGTGCCAGCAGTACACTAGCGGGAGGGCGGTACAATGAGCAGTTCTTC. It specifies CASSTLAGGRYNEQFF.

This clonotype came up many times. The rearrangement links TRBV5-1 to TRBJ1-6; unclear D gene. The CDR3 is 16 residues long. V was cut by 0 bases and J by 8 bases, with 15 bases left in between. Germline V CDR1 and CDR2: SGHRS, YFSETQ. CDR3 amino acids: CASSLGAAPRHSPLHF. CDR3 coding DNA: TGCGCCAGCAGCTTGGGTGCAGCCCCAAGGCATTCACCCCTCCACTTT.

This clonotype was recorded many times. This sequence joins TRBV27 and TRBJ2-7; possible D gene TRBD1, 5 bases. Per germline, CDR1 MNHEY and CDR2 SMNVEV (reference sequence). Trimming removed 3 bases at V and 7 bases at J, with 13 bases between. This CDR3 has 13 amino acids. CDR3 region: CASSFLGVREQYF. CDR3 nucleotide sequence: TGTGCCAGCAGTTTTTTAGGGGTTCGAGAGCAGTACTTC.

In its sample, this clonotype was seen many times. The V and J genes are TRBV7-2 and TRBJ2-2; D is ambiguous. V was clipped by 3 bases and J by 0 bases, with 5 bases between them. CDR3 length: 14 amino acids. The germline CDR1 and CDR2 sequences are SGHTA and FQGNSA. Written as DNA, the CDR3 is TGTGCCAGCAGCTTCGGAGCGAACACCGGGGAGCTGTTTTTT. Encoded protein: CASSFGANTGELFF.

This clonotype was found many times. V gene TRBV6-2 or TRBV6-3 combines with J gene TRBJ2-7, with D possibly being TRBD1 (5 bases). This CDR3 comprises 13 residues. Trimming shortened V by 2 bases and J by 9 bases, and 14 bases separated the two germline ends. Germline-derived CDR1 and CDR2 are MNHEY and SVGEGT. The CDR3 DNA reads as TGTGCCAGCAGTTACGAAGGGGTTTTGCGGCAGTACTTC. It codes for CASSYEGVLRQYF.

This clonotype has at least ten counts. The chain is built from TRBV13 and TRBJ1-4; the match to TRBD1 covers 7 bases. Germline V CDR1 and CDR2: PRHDT, FYEKMQ (reference sequence). Trimming cost V 3 bases and J 8 bases; bases outside gene matches: 12. The CDR3 is 16 residues long. The CDR3 sequence: CASSLGQLGLGEKLFF. The CDR3 region has the DNA TGTGCCAGCAGCTTGGGACAGCTGGGTCTTGGAGAAAAACTGTTTTTT.

This clonotype was observed many times. The chain employs TRBV12-3 or TRBV12-4 and TRBJ1-3; D ambiguous. The CDR3 loop spans 13 amino acids. V lost 4 bases, J lost 0 bases, and 4 bases lay in between. The CDR3 DNA sequence: TGTGCCAGCAGTTGGCTCTCTGGAAACACCATATATTTT. Its protein product is CASSWLSGNTIYF.

This clonotype was observed a handful of times. Just one base apart from a much larger clone, this may be a read error. This rearrangement joins TRBV24-1 to TRBJ2-3; TRBD2 is a possible D gene (6 bases). The CDR3 has 17 residues. Germline V gene data show CDR1 as KGHDR and CDR2 as SFDVKD. The V end lost 0 bases, the J end lost 2 bases, and 14 bases lay between the germline ends. This CDR3 reads CATSDLGGGLFTDTQYF. The CDR3 nucleotides read TGTGCCACCAGTGATTTGGGGGGAGGACTTTTCACAGATACGCAGTATTTT.

The rearrangement links TRBV12-3 or TRBV12-4 to TRBJ2-1; D might be TRBD1 or TRBD2, each matching 5 bases. This CDR3 has 15 amino acids. The V end was cut by 5 bases, the J end by 6 bases, with 17 bases between. CDR3 sequence: CASSSPPGPTNEQFF. Here the CDR3 DNA reads TGTGCCAGCAGTAGCCCCCCGGGACCCACCAATGAGCAGTTCTTC.

The sample holds many counts of this clonotype. The J gene is TRBJ2-2, the V gene TRBV5-1, with D unresolved. This CDR3 is built from 17 residues. Per the germline V gene, CDR1 is SGHRS and CDR2 is YFSETQ. The V end was cut by 0 bases, the J end by 2 bases, with 14 bases between. The CDR3 bases are TGCGCCAGCAGCTTGGACGGGTCCCCCCGCAACACCGGGGAGCTGTTTTTT. Its translation: CASSLDGSPRNTGELFF.

The chain uses TRBV11-2 and TRBJ2-1; D is ambiguous. Germline V CDR1 and CDR2: SGHAT, FQNNGV. CDR3 length: 13 residues. Trimming shortened V by 1 base and J by 5 bases, and 6 bases separated the two germline ends. The CDR3 DNA follows: TGTGCCAGCAGCTTAGGGCAGAACAATGAGCAGTTCTTC. Encoded protein: CASSLGQNNEQFF.

This clonotype was recorded many times. The chain has TRBV5-5 and TRBJ2-2; 8 bases align to TRBD1. This CDR3 comprises 16 residues. Per the germline V gene, CDR1 is SGHKS and CDR2 is YYEKEE (reference sequence). Trimming at V came to 2 bases and at J to 3 bases, leaving 6 bases not matched to a gene. CDR3 DNA sequence: TGTGCCAGCAGCTTTGACAGGGGAGAAGACACCGGGGAGCTGTTTTTT. Translated: CASSFDRGEDTGELFF.

This clonotype was recorded many times. This chain connects TRBV12-3 or TRBV12-4 to TRBJ1-1; perhaps TRBD1 as D (5 bases). V gave up 10 bases and J gave up 3 bases, with 12 bases separating them. The CDR3 extends over 12 amino acids. This CDR3 reads CATDGGDTEAFF. For the CDR3, the DNA is TGTGCCACAGACGGAGGGGACACTGAAGCTTTCTTT.

This clonotype was counted between two and nine times. Here the CDR3 DNA reads TGCGCCAGCAGCCAAGAGGGGACTAGCGGGAGTGCTGAGCAGTTCTTC. This codes for CASSQEGTSGSAEQFF. This chain links TRBV4-3 with TRBJ2-1, with 14 bases fitting TRBD2. This CDR3 has 16 amino acids. The V gene's germline CDR1 is LGHNA and CDR2 YSLEER. The V gene end was trimmed by 0 bases and the J gene end by 9 bases; junction bases not matched to a gene: 4.

This clonotype was seen repeatedly, ten times or more. J is TRBJ2-3 and V is TRBV24-1, with a weak D call TRBD2 (6 bases). The CDR3 has 16 residues. CDR1 is KGHDR and CDR2 is SFDVKD in the germline V gene. The V end was cut by 3 bases, the J end by 2 bases, with 14 bases between. The CDR3 region is CATSDRSTRFTDTQYF. CDR3 DNA: TGTGCCACCAGTGATCGCTCGACTAGATTCACAGATACGCAGTATTTT.

In this sample, this clonotype turned up many times. The gene calls are TRBV10-3 and TRBJ2-3; D perhaps matches TRBD2 (6 bases). Trimming took 10 bases from V and 4 from J, leaving 18 bases between them. This CDR3 spans 14 amino acids. The germline V gene has CDR1 ENHRY and CDR2 SYGVKD. For the CDR3, the DNA is TGTGCCACCCGGAGGGGCCTCGGGGCAGATACGCAGTATTTT. Protein: CATRRGLGADTQYF.

The CDR3 region has the DNA TGTGCCAGCAGTGACCTGAGCCGTTCCGGGACGGAAGGGGCGGCGGGATCTGCCCATGAGCAGTTCTTC. Translating it yields CASSDLSRSGTEGAAGSAHEQFF. V gene TRBV25-1 combines with J gene TRBJ2-1, with D perhaps matching TRBD2 (6 bases). V was pared by 3 bases and J by 8 bases, with 41 bases between. Germline CDR1 and CDR2: MGHDK and SYGVNS. This CDR3 contains 23 residues.

In its sample, this clonotype was seen many times. The rearrangement joins TRBV12-3 or TRBV12-4 to TRBJ2-3; 9 nucleotides align to TRBD1. The trim removed 5 bases at V and 0 bases at J, leaving 6 bases unmatched. The CDR3 extends over 16 amino acids. DNA of the CDR3: TGTGCCAGCAGTCGTACAGGGGGCTGGAGCACAGATACGCAGTATTTT. It yields the protein CASSRTGGWSTDTQYF.

The chain couples TRBV4-1 to TRBJ1-1; TRBD1 is a possible D gene (5 bases). The V and J ends lost 3 bases and 0 bases respectively, with 8 bases between them. This CDR3 contains 14 residues. Germline V gene lookup returns CDR1 MGHRA and CDR2 YSYEKL. CDR3 nucleotides: TGCGCCAGCAGCCAGCAAGGGGTGAACACTGAAGCTTTCTTT. Encoded protein: CASSQQGVNTEAFF.

This clonotype was observed many times. The rearrangement uses TRBV12-3 or TRBV12-4 and TRBJ1-1; D is unresolved. Trimming removed 5 bases at V and 6 bases at J, with 1 base between. CDR3 length: 9 residues. The CDR3 here is CASSPEAFF. The CDR3 DNA is TGTGCCAGCAGTCCTGAAGCTTTCTTT.

This clonotype was detected many times. The J gene is TRBJ2-7, the V gene TRBV24-1, with 9 positions matching TRBD1. The J segment lost 3 bases and the V segment lost 5 bases, leaving 7 bases of the junction unmatched. CDR1 KGHDR and CDR2 SFDVKD come from the germline V gene. The CDR3 has 15 residues. CDR3 in DNA: TGTGCCACCAGTGTCTCCGGGACAGGGCGCTACGAGCAGTACGTC. Amino acid sequence: CATSVSGTGRYEQYV.

This clonotype has a handful of counts. CDR3 bases: TGTGCCAGCAGTCTTGTCGGGGGTTTCCCAGATACGCAGTATTTT. Protein sequence: CASSLVGGFPDTQYF. The chain couples TRBV7-2 to TRBJ2-3, with D perhaps TRBD2 (6 bases). There are 15 residues in the CDR3. V dropped 6 bases and J dropped 4 bases, with 17 bases sitting between them. Germline V gives CDR1 SGHTA, CDR2 FQGNSA.

A note on this clonotype: Being one base from a much bigger clone, this may be a read error. The chain has TRBV4-3 and TRBJ1-3; 7 positions match TRBD1. Germline trimming cut 1 base from V and 3 bases from J; bases unmatched to any gene: 3. The CDR3 spans 15 residues. Germline-derived CDR1 and CDR2 are LGHNA and YSLEER. The CDR3: CASSQGTGVGNTIYF. The CDR3 coding sequence is TGCGCCAGCAGCCAAGGCACAGGGGTTGGAAACACCATATATTTT.

This clonotype was detected ten times or more. V gene TRBV18 combines with J gene TRBJ2-5, with unresolved D. The CDR3 has 12 amino acids. V lost 6 bases and J 1 base, leaving 6 bases between the germline ends. CDR1 and CDR2 (germline): KGHSH, LQKENI. The DNA of the CDR3 is TGTGCCAGCTCTAGGACCCAAGAGACCCAGTACTTC. Amino acids: CASSRTQETQYF.